The clone carrying this T cell receptor (beta chain) showed up just a few times. Its target is unknown. Next came a second PCR, run for roughly 6 to 11 cycles, which used a sample-barcoded 5' primer along with a J-beta primer mix. Every molecule of cDNA carried a tag from a template-switch adaptor with 12 random nucleotides. TCRdb passed the 5' RACE reads through MiXCR, listing each CDR3 protein once. The data contain roughly 680,000 distinct CDR3 sequences, approximately 52% of them singletons. There were healthy Caucasian individuals from Russia, aged 6 to 90, serving as donors. Drawn from each donor were approximately 9.5 milliliters of peripheral blood. The source of the sample is a study of blood T cells in healthy people across ages. Per germline, CDR1 PRHDT and CDR2 FYEKMQ (reference sequence). V lost 5 bases to trimming and J lost 4 bases, with 11 bases between them. There are 14 residues in the CDR3.

Study-level results: Not knowing donor CMV status may have confounded expanded clonotype changes.

Sequencing was done on a sample of blood. The source of this sequence is a woman aged 80 or over in good health. The rearrangement links TRBV13 to TRBJ1-4; unclear D gene. DNA of the CDR3: TGTGCCAGCAGCAGCCAGGAGGTTAATGAAAAACTGTTTTTT. Translated: CASSSQEVNEKLFF.